This T cell receptor beta chain originates from a study of T-cell reconstitution after alpha-beta-depleted transplantation in children. A TCRbeta library incorporating unique molecular identifiers was prepared. One entry per CDR3 protein, called by TCRdb with MiXCR from the PCR reads. Of approximately 590,000 distinct CDR3 sequences detected, more than 9% appear once; the ten largest clones hold about 4%. This CDR3 contains 12 residues. The J segment lost 3 bases and the V segment lost 5 bases, leaving 3 bases of the junction unmatched. Germline CDR1 DFQATT, CDR2 SNEGSKA (reference sequence). This clonotype was seen at least ten times.

This TCR was recovered from a human donor who donated a stem cell graft to a child with acute myeloid leukemia. The specimen comprised PBMCs from the stem cell graft donor, sampled from the stem cell graft. V is TRBV20-1 and J is TRBJ1-2, with TRBD1 matching over 7 bases. CDR3 nucleotide sequence: TGCAGTGCTCCTACAGGGGACTATGGCTACACCTTC. Translation: CSAPTGDYGYTF.